This T cell receptor beta chain originates from a study of beta chain features in type 1 diabetes. CD45RO/CCR7/CD25/CD127/CD95/CD27 sorting isolated CD4+ naive, central memory, regulatory and stem cell-like memory cells. The study's findings and limits: Shorter TCRB CDR3s, moderately but significantly so, marked every one of the four CD4+ subsets in Type 1 diabetes patients.

All of the isolated RNA was reverse transcribed, so expressed TCRB transcripts were sequenced. TCRdb keeps only in-frame clones here, not all; method: immunoSEQ multiplex PCR. The sample records about 650,000 clones, around an eighth being singletons. The germline V gene has CDR1 LGHNA and CDR2 YSLEER. The V end was cut by 3 bases, the J end by 2 bases, with 13 bases between. CDR3 length: 15 residues. Notes on this clone: Antigen specificity is unknown.

The source is a man aged 25 to 40 with type 1 diabetes. The sequenced sample consisted of naive CD4+ T cells from blood. The chain employs TRBV4-3 and TRBJ1-2; D gene unclear. The CDR3 reads CASSHYGAENYGYTF. Here the CDR3 DNA reads TGCGCCAGCAGCCACTACGGCGCAGAGAACTATGGCTACACCTTC.